The clone carrying this T cell receptor beta chain was seen only once. What it binds is unknown. These data are taken from a study of vaccination effects on CD4 cells after COVID-19. Whole-study context: Antigen-specific CD4+ T cells expanded by the ViraFEST assay with viral peptide pools were then sequenced.

An approximately 10-day culture period preceded the isolation of CD4+ T cells. Half the medium was replaced with IL-2 medium on days 3 and 7. The method was immunoSEQ multiplex PCR; TCRdb's version includes in-frame clones alone and lacks a portion of them. The sample comprises some 26,000 clones, nearly 75% of which are singletons, and about 10% rests with the top ten. Between the trimmed V and J ends, which lost 4 bases and 4 bases, there was a span of 7 bases. Germline CDR1 LGHDT, CDR2 YNNKEL (reference sequence). This CDR3 has 13 residues. The gene calls are TRBV3-1 (or the pseudogene TRBV3-2) and TRBJ2-2, with D possibly TRBD1 on 6 matching bases. Sequencing was performed on CD4+ T cells from PBMCs cultured without peptide, taken before COVID-19 vaccination. The clonotype comes from a human donor who received a COVID-19 vaccine. The CDR3 nucleotides are TGTGCCAGCAGCCTGACAGGCACCGGGGAGCTGTTTTTT. This translates into CASSLTGTGELFF.